The 4 T cell receptor beta chains reported below all come from one sample, sequenced in a study of blood T cell repertoires in COVID-19. The repertoire was sequenced with immunoSEQ multiplex PCR; TCRdb's copy has only in-frame clones and lacks some. Counted here are about 350,000 clones, about nine tenths occurring once; the ten biggest clones make up less than 5%. What was sequenced was peripheral blood. These receptors were taken from an older woman with COVID-19, enrolled during active disease.

V is TRBV5-4 and J is TRBJ2-7, with D perhaps matching TRBD1 (6 bases). Looked up from germline, CDR1 is SGHNT and CDR2 is YYREEE (reference sequence). This CDR3 has 16 residues. Between the trimmed V and J ends, which lost 3 bases and 0 bases, there was a span of 16 bases. DNA for the CDR3: TGTGCCAGCAGCTCTGGACGACAGGATCGCTCCTACGAGCAGTACTTC. As protein: CASSSGRQDRSYEQYF.

The chain is built from TRBV3-1 (or the pseudogene TRBV3-2) and TRBJ2-2; no clear D. Germline CDR1 and CDR2: LGHDT and YNNKEL (reference sequence). Trimming took 5 bases from V and 5 from J, leaving 21 bases between them. CDR3 length: 17 residues. The CDR3: CASSSPVHPQRTGELFF. CDR3 DNA: TGTGCCAGCAGCTCCCCCGTGCACCCCCAGAGGACCGGGGAGCTGTTTTTT.

The chain recombines TRBV6-2 or TRBV6-3 with TRBJ2-7; D might be TRBD1 (6 bases). The CDR3 extends over 15 amino acids. CDR1 MNHEY and CDR2 SVGEGT come from the germline V gene. V lost 2 bases and J lost 4, with 15 bases in between. The CDR3 DNA sequence: TGTGCCAGCAGTTACCAACAGGGCCCCGGGTACGAGCAGTACTTC. It codes for CASSYQQGPGYEQYF.

This clone was seen only once. The rearrangement links TRBV9 to TRBJ2-6; D possibly corresponds to TRBD1 (6 bases). The CDR3 contains 17 residues. Germline CDR1 SGDLS, CDR2 YYNGEE. Trimming took off 5 bases at V and 0 bases at J, with 15 bases between the two ends. CDR3 bases: TGTGCCAGCAGTCCGGGCGGACAGAGCTCTGGGGCCAACGTCCTGACTTTC. This encodes CASSPGGQSSGANVLTF.